A single sample gave rise to the 16 T cell receptor beta chains below, sequenced in a study of STAT5B mutations in CD4+ large granular lymphocyte leukemia. Data came from immunoSEQ multiplex PCR; TCRdb stores just in-frame clones and leaves some out. The profile shows about 26,000 clones, 78% of them singletons. Source material: CD4+ T cells from blood buffy coats. The receptor source for this set is a human donor in good health.

CDR3 in DNA: TGTGCCAGTAGTATATCCGAGACTAGCTCCTACGAGCAGTACTTC. Translating gives CASSISETSSYEQYF. The rearrangement uses TRBV19 and TRBJ2-7, with D possibly matching TRBD2 (6 bases). The germline V and J ends were trimmed by 2 bases and 0 bases, with 11 bases remaining between them. The CDR3 is 15 residues long. The germline gives CDR1 LNHDA, CDR2 SQIVND (reference sequence).

V gene TRBV5-8 combines with J gene TRBJ2-3; D ambiguous. The CDR3 loop spans 12 amino acids. Germline assignment: CDR1 SGHTS and CDR2 YDEGEE. The germline V and J ends were trimmed by 1 base and 8 bases, with 8 bases remaining between them. CDR3 nucleotides: TGTGCCAGCAGCTTGACAAGTCTTACGCAGTATTTT. Translation: CASSLTSLTQYF.

The chain recombines TRBV6-6 with TRBJ1-6, with D possibly TRBD1 on 6 matching bases. Looked up from germline, CDR1 is MNHNY and CDR2 is SVGAGI (reference sequence). V was shortened by 4 bases and J by 10 bases, with 14 bases between the two germline ends. This CDR3 contains 14 residues. CDR3 sequence (DNA): TGTGCCAGCAGTTCCGACAGGTTTGGGTCACCCCTCCACTTT. Residues: CASSSDRFGSPLHF.

The chain has TRBV19 and TRBJ1-1, with TRBD1 matching over 7 bases. From germline, CDR1 is LNHDA and CDR2 SQIVND (reference sequence). The V segment lost 1 base and the J segment 4 bases; nucleotides outside the gene matches: 9. CDR3 length equals 16 residues. CDR3: CASSIATGTVSTEAFF. CDR3 bases: TGTGCCAGTAGTATAGCGACAGGGACCGTTAGCACTGAAGCTTTCTTT.

This sequence joins TRBV11-2 and TRBJ1-2, with 7 positions matching TRBD1. This CDR3 contains 13 residues. Germline V CDR1 and CDR2: SGHAT, FQNNGV. J gave up 1 base and V 4 bases, and 0 bases lay outside the gene matches. Here the CDR3 reads CASSWDSNYGYTF. The DNA of the CDR3 is TGTGCCAGCAGCTGGGACAGTAACTATGGCTACACCTTC.

V and J are TRBV28 and TRBJ2-5; TRBD2 aligns across 12 bases. Germline-derived CDR1 and CDR2 are MDHEN and SYDVKM. Losses at the gene ends were 5 bases for V and 5 bases for J; bases not matched to a gene: 9. This CDR3 has 16 amino acids. This CDR3 is CASSPSSGRGRETQYF. CDR3 in DNA: TGTGCCAGCAGTCCCTCTAGCGGGAGGGGGCGGGAGACCCAGTACTTC. Full variable domain (outside the CDR3, taken from reference TRBV28 and TRBJ2-5): DVKVTQSSRYLVKRTGEKVFLECVQDMDHENMFWYRQDPGLGLRLIYFSYDVKMKEKGDIPEGYSVSREKKERFSLILESASTNQTSMYLCASSPSSGRGRETQYFGPGTRLLVL.

J is TRBJ2-5 and V is TRBV11-1; TRBD1 matches at 7 bases. V lost 5 bases, J lost 1 base, and 7 bases stayed unmatched. Germline V lookup: CDR1 SGHAT, CDR2 FQDESV (reference sequence). This CDR3 comprises 15 residues. The CDR3 DNA sequence: TGTGCCAGCAGCCGTGCAGGACAGGCCCAAGAGACCCAGTACTTC. Translating gives CASSRAGQAQETQYF.

CDR3 amino acids: CSVEVRGQDHTEAFF. The CDR3 DNA is TGCAGCGTTGAGGTCCGGGGACAGGATCACACTGAAGCTTTCTTT. The genes are TRBV29-1 and TRBJ1-1, with 8 bases identical to TRBD1. The CDR3 has 15 amino acids. The ends lost 3 bases at V and 3 bases at J; junction bases unmatched: 9. CDR1 SQVTM and CDR2 ANQGSEA come from the germline V gene.

The chain couples TRBV10-2 to TRBJ2-5, with a tentative D call TRBD2 (5 bases). V lost 2 bases and J 5 bases, leaving 12 bases between the germline ends. CDR1 and CDR2 from the germline V gene are WSHSY and SAAADI. The CDR3 loop spans 14 amino acids. CDR3 DNA: TGCGCCAGCAGTGAGGGTAGCGCCCCGGAGACCCAGTACTTC. This sequence encodes CASSEGSAPETQYF.

J is TRBJ2-3 and V is TRBV19; 9 bases are a match to TRBD2. Germline assignment: CDR1 LNHDA and CDR2 SQIVND (reference sequence). V shed 5 bases, J shed 3 bases, and the junction held 6 bases outside the gene matches. CDR3 length equals 15 residues. The CDR3 DNA reads TGTGCCAGTAGTTTTAGCGGGAGTACGACAGATACGCAGTATTTT. Its translation is CASSFSGSTTDTQYF.

This sequence joins TRBV5-1 and TRBJ1-5, with D possibly matching TRBD1 (5 bases). CDR3 length equals 15 residues. V was pared by 1 base and J by 3 bases, with 11 bases between. Germline lookup yields CDR1 SGHRS and CDR2 YFSETQ. CDR3 protein: CASSLSGVDNQPQHF. The CDR3 DNA reads as TGCGCCAGCAGCTTGTCGGGGGTGGACAATCAGCCCCAGCATTTT.

This sequence joins TRBV19 and TRBJ2-5; 10 bases line up with TRBD2. Trimming cost V 3 bases and J 5 bases; bases outside gene matches: 3. This CDR3 spans 14 amino acids. Germline V CDR1 and CDR2: LNHDA, SQIVND (reference sequence). CDR3 sequence (DNA): TGTGCCAGTAGTATCGGAGCGGGAGGGGAGACCCAGTACTTC. It yields the protein CASSIGAGGETQYF. Full variable domain (missing parts from reference TRBV19 and TRBJ2-5): DGGITQSPKYLFRKEGQNVTLSCEQNLNHDAMYWYRQDPGQGLRLIYYSQIVNDFQKGDIAEGYSVSREKKESFPLTVTSAQKNPTAFYLCASSIGAGGETQYFGPGTRLLVL.

Points on this clone: In the same sample, other DNA sequences code for this CDR3. This chain links TRBV5-6 with TRBJ2-3, with unresolved D. The CDR3 is made up of 14 amino acids. The germline V gene encodes CDR1 SGHDT and CDR2 YYEEEE. The germline V and J ends were trimmed by 0 bases and 4 bases, with 9 bases remaining between them. This chain's CDR3 is CASSLAGGADTQYF. The CDR3 bases are TGTGCCAGCAGCTTGGCCGGTGGGGCAGATACGCAGTATTTT.

V is TRBV18 and J is TRBJ2-7, with D unclear. The germline CDR1 and CDR2 sequences are KGHSH and LQKENI. V gave up 1 base and J gave up 7 bases, with 8 bases separating them. This CDR3 is 12 amino acids long. CDR3 sequence: CASSPQGWEQYV. CDR3 DNA sequence: TGTGCCAGCTCACCACAGGGTTGGGAGCAGTACGTC.

The chain has TRBV27 and TRBJ1-5, with a weak D call TRBD1 (5 bases). Trimming left V 6 bases short and J 2 bases short, with 11 bases between. This CDR3 is 14 amino acids long. In germline, CDR1 is MNHEY, CDR2 SMNVEV (reference sequence). Here the CDR3 reads CASSPGAGNQPQHF. In DNA form, the CDR3 reads TGTGCCAGCAGCCCCGGGGCGGGCAATCAGCCCCAGCATTTT.

The chain uses TRBV10-3 and TRBJ2-3, with D perhaps TRBD2 (6 bases). V gave up 3 bases and J gave up 4 bases, with 11 bases separating them. The CDR3 consists of 14 residues. Germline V gene sequence: CDR1 ENHRY, CDR2 SYGVKD. CDR3 nucleotide sequence: TGTGCCATCAGTGACGGAGGGCCTCCAGATACGCAGTATTTT. Residues: CAISDGGPPDTQYF.